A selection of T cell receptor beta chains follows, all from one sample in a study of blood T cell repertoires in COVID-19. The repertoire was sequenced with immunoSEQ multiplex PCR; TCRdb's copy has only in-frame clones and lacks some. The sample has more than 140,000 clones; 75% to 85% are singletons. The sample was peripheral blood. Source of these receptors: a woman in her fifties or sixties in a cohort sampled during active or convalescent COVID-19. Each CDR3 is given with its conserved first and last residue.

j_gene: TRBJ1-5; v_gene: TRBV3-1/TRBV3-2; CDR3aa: CASSRGGGHQPQHF
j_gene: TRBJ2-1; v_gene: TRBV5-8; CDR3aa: CASSLVGLAVYNEQFF
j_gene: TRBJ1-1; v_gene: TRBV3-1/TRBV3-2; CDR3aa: CASSQDRGETEAFF
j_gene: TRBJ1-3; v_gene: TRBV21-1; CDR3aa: CASSKDGTAGNTIYF
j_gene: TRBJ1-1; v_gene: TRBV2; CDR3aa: CARTRQANTEAFF
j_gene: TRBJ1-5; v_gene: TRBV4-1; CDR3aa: CASSQFGGGGNQPQHF
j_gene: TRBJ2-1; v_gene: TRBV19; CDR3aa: CASSRWNEQFF
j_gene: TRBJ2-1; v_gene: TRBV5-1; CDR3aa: CASSLARLAGSTYNEQFF
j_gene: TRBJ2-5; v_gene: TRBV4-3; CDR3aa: CASSQGQGVWETQYF
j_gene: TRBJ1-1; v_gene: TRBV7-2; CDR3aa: CASSKGAGIAEAFF
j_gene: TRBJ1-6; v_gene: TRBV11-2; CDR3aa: CASSPDRGSPLHF
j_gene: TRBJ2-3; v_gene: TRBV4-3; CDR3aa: CASSQDPGAGVTDTQYF
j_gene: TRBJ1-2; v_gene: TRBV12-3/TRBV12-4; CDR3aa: CASSRQGDYGYTF
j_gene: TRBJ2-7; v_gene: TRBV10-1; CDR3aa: CASSESFPAGEQYF
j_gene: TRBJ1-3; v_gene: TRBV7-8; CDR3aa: CASSLQGSGNTIYF
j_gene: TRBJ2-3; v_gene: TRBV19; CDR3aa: CASSIVREDTQYF
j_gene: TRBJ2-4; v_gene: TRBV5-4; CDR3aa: CASSLGGQQKNIQYF
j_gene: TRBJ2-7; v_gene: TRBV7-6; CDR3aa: CASSLWSGGTGFHEQYF
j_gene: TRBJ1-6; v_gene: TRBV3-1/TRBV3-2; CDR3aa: CASSQGPYEMRNSPLHF
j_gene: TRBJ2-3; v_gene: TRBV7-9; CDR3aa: CASSLDQTDTQYF
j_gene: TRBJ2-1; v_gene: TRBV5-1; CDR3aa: CASSSSGVSPNEQFF
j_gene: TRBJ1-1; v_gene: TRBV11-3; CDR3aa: CASSLDGGTEAFF
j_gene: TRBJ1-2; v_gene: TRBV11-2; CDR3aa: CASSSWTLLNYGYTF
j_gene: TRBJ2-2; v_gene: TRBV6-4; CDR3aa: CASSDSTPGGSGTGELFF
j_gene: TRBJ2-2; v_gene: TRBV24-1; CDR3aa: CATARPQGNTGELFF
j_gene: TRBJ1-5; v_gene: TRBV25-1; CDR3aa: CASSGSRSSNQPQHF
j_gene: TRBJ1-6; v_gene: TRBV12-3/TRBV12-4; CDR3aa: CASSLDTYSPLHF
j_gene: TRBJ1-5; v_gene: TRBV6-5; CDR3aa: CASSWDRGRPQHF
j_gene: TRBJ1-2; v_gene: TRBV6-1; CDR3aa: CASSERHPGYGYTF
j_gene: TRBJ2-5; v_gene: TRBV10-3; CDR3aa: CAISEMRGADRGETQYF
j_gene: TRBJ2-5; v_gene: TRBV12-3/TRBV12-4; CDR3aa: CASSLEGPETQYF
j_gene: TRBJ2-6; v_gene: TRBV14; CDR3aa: CASSLQQGANVLTF
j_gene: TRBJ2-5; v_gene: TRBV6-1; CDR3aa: CASSELAGGPETQYF
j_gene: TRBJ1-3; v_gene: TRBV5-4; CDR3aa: CASSQLGGRGNTIYF
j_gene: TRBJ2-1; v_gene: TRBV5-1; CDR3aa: CASSSGRRGNEQFF
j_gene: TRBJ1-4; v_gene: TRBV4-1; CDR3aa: CASSQGKTGTTNEKLFF
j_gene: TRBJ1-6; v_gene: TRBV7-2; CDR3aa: CASSLNIEPSNSPLHF
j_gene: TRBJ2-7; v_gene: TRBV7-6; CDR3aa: CASSRDSPEQYF
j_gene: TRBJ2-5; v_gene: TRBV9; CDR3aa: CASSVGGSSGQETQYF
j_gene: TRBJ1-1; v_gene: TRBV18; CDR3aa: CASSPLQGDTEAFF
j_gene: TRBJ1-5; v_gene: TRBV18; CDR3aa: CASSPAGSSNQPQHF
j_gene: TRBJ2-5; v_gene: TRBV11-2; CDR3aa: CASSSNLGTSGGARETQYF
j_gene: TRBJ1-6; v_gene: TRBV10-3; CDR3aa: CAISESSGEYSPLHF
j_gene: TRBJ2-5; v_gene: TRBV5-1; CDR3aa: CASRKTSGERMGVRETQYF
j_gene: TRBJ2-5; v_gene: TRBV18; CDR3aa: CASSPGQDQETQYF
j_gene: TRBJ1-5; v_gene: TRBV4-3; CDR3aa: CASSQDAGRNQPQHF
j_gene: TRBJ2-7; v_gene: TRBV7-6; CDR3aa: CASSSGTGTYEQYF
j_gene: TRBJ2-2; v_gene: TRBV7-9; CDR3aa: CASSFRDSNTGELFF
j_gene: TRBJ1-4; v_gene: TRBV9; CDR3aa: CASSPRQGTNEKLFF
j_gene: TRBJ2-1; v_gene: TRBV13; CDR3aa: CASSLAGGRSPNEQFF